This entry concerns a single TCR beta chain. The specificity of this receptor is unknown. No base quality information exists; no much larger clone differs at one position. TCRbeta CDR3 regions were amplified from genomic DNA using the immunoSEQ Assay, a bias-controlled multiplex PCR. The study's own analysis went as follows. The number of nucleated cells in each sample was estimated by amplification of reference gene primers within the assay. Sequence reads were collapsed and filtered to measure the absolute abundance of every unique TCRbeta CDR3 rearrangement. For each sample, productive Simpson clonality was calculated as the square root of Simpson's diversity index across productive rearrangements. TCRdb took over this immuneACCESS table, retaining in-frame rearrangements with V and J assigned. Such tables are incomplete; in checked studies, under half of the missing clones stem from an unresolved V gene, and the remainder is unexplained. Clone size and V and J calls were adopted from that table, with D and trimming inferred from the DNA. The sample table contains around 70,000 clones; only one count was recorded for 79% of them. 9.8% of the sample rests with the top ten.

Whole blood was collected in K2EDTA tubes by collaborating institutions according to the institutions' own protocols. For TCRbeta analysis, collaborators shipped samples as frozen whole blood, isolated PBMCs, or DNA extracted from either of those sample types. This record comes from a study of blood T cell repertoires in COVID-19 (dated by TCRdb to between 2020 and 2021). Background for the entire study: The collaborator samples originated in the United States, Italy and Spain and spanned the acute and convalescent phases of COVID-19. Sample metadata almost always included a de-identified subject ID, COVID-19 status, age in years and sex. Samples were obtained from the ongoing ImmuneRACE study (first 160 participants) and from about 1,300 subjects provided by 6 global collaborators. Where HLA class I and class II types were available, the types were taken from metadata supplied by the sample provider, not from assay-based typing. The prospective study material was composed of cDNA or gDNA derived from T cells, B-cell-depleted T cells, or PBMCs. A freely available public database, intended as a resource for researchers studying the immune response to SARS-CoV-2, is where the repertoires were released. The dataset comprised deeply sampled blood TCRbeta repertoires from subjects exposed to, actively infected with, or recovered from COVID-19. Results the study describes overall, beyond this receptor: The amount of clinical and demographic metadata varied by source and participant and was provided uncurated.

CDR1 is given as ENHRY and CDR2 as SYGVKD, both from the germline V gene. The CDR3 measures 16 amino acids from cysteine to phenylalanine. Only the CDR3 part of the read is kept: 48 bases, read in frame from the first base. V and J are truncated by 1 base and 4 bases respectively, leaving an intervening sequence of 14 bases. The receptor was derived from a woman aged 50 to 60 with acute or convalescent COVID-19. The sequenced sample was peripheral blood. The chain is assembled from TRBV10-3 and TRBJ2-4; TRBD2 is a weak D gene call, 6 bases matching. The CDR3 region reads CAISEWIGGLKNIQYF. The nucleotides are TGTGCCATCAGTGAGTGGATTGGAGGGCTAAAAAACATTCAGTACTTC.